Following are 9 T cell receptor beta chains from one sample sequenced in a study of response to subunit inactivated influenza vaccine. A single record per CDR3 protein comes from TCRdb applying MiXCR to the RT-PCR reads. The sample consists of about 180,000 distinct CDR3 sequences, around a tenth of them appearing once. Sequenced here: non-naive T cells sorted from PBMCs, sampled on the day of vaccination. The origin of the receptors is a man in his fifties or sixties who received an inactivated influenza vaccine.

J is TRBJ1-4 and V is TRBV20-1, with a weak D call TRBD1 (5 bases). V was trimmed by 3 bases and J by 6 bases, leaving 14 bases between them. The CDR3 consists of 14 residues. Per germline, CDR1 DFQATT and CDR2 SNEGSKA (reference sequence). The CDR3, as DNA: TGCAGTGCTAGTTCGGAGGGGACTGATGAAAAACTGTTTTTT. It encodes CSASSEGTDEKLFF.

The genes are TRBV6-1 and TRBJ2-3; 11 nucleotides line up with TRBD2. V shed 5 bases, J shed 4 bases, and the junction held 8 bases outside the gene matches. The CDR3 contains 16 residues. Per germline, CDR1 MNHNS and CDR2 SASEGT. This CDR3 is CASSPISGRVADTQYF. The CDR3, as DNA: TGTGCCAGCAGTCCGATTAGCGGGAGGGTGGCAGATACGCAGTATTTT.

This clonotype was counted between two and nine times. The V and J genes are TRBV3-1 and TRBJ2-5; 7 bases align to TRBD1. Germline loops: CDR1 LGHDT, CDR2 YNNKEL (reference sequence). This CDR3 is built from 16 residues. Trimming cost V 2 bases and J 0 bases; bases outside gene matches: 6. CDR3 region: CASSQRTGADQETQYF. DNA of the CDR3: TGTGCCAGCAGCCAACGGACAGGAGCGGACCAAGAGACCCAGTACTTC.

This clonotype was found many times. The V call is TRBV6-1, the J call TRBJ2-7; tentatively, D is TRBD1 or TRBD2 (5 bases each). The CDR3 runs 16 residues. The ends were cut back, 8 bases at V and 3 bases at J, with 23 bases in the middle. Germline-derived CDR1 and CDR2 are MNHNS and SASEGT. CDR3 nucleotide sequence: TGTGCCAGCCGGGACGGATTTTTAGTCCCTTTCTACGAGCAGTACTTC. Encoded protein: CASRDGFLVPFYEQYF.

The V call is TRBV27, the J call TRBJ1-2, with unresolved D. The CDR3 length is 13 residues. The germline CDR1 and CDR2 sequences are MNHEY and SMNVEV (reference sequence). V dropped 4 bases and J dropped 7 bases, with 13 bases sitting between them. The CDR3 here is CASSSPVGSGYTF. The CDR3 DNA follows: TGTGCCAGCAGTTCCCCTGTTGGGAGTGGCTACACCTTC.

This CDR3 is CASRSGGAATEAFF. The CDR3 DNA reads as TGTGCCAGCAGGTCAGGGGGCGCGGCGACTGAAGCTTTCTTT. The chain combines TRBV12-3 or TRBV12-4 with TRBJ1-1; 8 bases fit TRBD1. CDR3 length: 14 residues. The V gene end was trimmed by 6 bases and the J gene end by 5 bases; junction bases not matched to a gene: 8.

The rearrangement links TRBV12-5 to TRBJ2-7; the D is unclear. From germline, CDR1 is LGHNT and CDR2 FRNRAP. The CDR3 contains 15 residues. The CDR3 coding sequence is TGTGCCAGCACCCAGCAGGTCCCTTTTACACACGAGCAGTACTTC. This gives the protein CASTQQVPFTHEQYF.

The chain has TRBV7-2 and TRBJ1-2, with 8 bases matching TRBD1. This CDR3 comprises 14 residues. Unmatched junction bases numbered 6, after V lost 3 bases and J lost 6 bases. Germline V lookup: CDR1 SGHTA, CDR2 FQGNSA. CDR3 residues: CASSFATGEDGYTF. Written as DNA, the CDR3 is TGTGCCAGCAGCTTCGCGACAGGGGAGGATGGCTACACCTTC.

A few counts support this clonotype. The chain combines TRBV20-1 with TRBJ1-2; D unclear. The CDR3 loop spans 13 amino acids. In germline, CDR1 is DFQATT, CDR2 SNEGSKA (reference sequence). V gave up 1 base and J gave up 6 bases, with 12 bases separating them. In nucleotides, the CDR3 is TGCAGTGCTAGAGGGGCCACGGCAGATGGCTACACCTTC. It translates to CSARGATADGYTF.